The following is a T cell receptor (beta chain) sequence with its context. It lacks a known antigen. Nothing much larger sits one base from this clone, and base qualities are not available. Library preparation employed the immunoSEQ multiplex PCR assay. TCRdb mirrors the immuneACCESS table, restricted to in-frame sequences. Some clones are absent from its copies; in checked studies, under half trace to an unresolved V gene, and the reason for the others is unknown. For this sample the table gives about 130,000 clones, of which nearly 90% were detected only once. Of the sample, roughly 3.1% is held by the ten largest clones. The source of the sample is a study of control samples from healthy donors and cancer patients (dated by TCRdb to about 2020). This sequence originates from a middle-aged man in good health. Sample: blood.

The CDR3 is CATSDGGRTEAFF. In nucleotide form, the sequence is TGTGCCACCAGTGATGGGGGTCGGACTGAAGCTTTCTTT. The chain is made from TRBV24-1 and TRBJ1-1; TRBD1 is possibly the D segment (5 matching bases). Trimming removed 3 bases from V and 5 bases from J, leaving 9 bases between the germline ends. From a lookup of the germline V gene, CDR1 and CDR2 are KGHDR and SFDVKD. There are 13 amino acids in the CDR3, from cysteine to phenylalanine inclusive. The retained sequence is limited to the CDR3, 39 bases, with the frame set at the first base.